This T cell receptor (beta chain) was captured by sequencing in a study of cytomegalovirus exposure and HLA in healthy donors. PCR amplification relied on 60 Vbeta primers (plus 13 Jbeta primers). Data came from immunoSEQ multiplex PCR; TCRdb stores just in-frame clones and leaves some out. The sample shows about 43,000 clones, roughly 60% of them seen only once. The length of the CDR3 is 15 residues. V was pared by 2 bases and J by 7 bases, with 14 bases between. Germline CDR1 is SGHAT and CDR2 is FQNNGV. In its sample, this clone is medium-sized. This chain joins TRBV11-2 and TRBJ2-2; tentatively, D is TRBD2 (6 bases). Sequenced: PBMCs. The sequence was collected from a man aged 55 to 70 in good health and CMV-seropositive. The DNA for the CDR3 is TGTGCCAGCAGCTTACGACTAGTTATCCGCGGGGAGCTGTTTTTT. Its translation is CASSLRLVIRGELFF. The whole variable domain, filled in from reference TRBV11-2 and TRBJ2-2, reads EAGVAQSPRYKIIEKRQSVAFWCNPISGHATLYWYQQILGQGPKLLIQFQNNGVVDDSQLPKDRFSAERLKGVDSTLKIQPAKLEDSAVYLCASSLRLVIRGELFFGEGSRLTVL.